This T cell receptor beta chain was identified during a study of blood T cell repertoires in COVID-19. Study-level information: Acute and convalescent COVID-19 specimens originated in the United States, Italy and Spain. Sources were T cells, B-cell-depleted T cells, or PBMCs; the material itself was cDNA or gDNA.

Original processing notes: Amplified reference gene primers provided the basis for estimating nucleated cell counts. Repertoires were generated with immunoSEQ multiplex PCR, while TCRdb's copy carries only in-frame clones and drops some. V and J calls and clone size are those listed in that table; D and trimming were worked out from the DNA. The table shows about 94,000 clones, with 75% to 85% occurring only once. V dropped 5 bases and J dropped 3 bases, with 11 bases sitting between them. The CDR3 contains 13 residues. The germline V gene encodes CDR1 SQVTM and CDR2 ANQGSEA. This TCR was recovered from a human donor in a cohort sampled during active COVID-19. Sequencing input: peripheral blood. J is TRBJ1-5 and V is TRBV29-1, with a tentative D call TRBD1 (5 bases). CDR3 bases: TGCAGCGTTTCCCGGGGGGTCAATCAGCCCCAGCATTTT. Protein: CSVSRGVNQPQHF. Using reference TRBV29-1 and TRBJ1-5 for the parts outside the CDR3, the full variable domain is SAVISQKPSRDICQRGTSLTIQCQVDSQVTMMFWYRQQPGQSLTLIATANQGSEATYESGFVIDKFPISRPNLTFSTLTVSNMSPEDSSIYLCSVSRGVNQPQHFGDGTRLSIL.